The source of this TCR beta chain is a study of brain T cells in children with intractable seizures. The protocol was immunoSEQ multiplex PCR, while the TCRdb copy is restricted to in-frame clones and leaves out a portion. The table has roughly 80,000 clones, around 91% seen once. V shed 3 bases and J shed 7 bases, with 13 bases lying between them. The CDR3 sequence is 15 residues long. In germline, CDR1 is ENHRY, CDR2 SYGVKD. Before surgery, patients took at least one anti-epileptic drug. Here the sequenced sample was peripheral blood, taken at surgery. This clonotype was obtained from a girl aged 2 to 9 with Rasmussen encephalitis and intractable seizures. V usage is TRBV10-3 and J usage is TRBJ1-6, with D unresolved. CDR3 region: CAISDSGIQNSPLHF. CDR3 coding DNA: TGTGCCATCAGTGACTCCGGGATCCAAAATTCACCCCTCCACTTT.